Below, 2 T cell receptor beta chains from the same sample are listed, as sequenced in a study of T cell changes during pregnancy in multiple sclerosis. Profiled with immunoSEQ multiplex PCR; TCRdb holds only in-frame clones, not every one. The top ten hold 0.95% to 1.5% of the sample, which has tens of thousands of clones, roughly nine tenths seen once. The sample consisted of CD4+ T cells from peripheral blood mononuclear cells, taken in the first trimester of pregnancy. These receptors originate from a female donor with multiple sclerosis, enrolled in a pregnancy study.

This rearrangement joins TRBV2 to TRBJ2-7; 9 bases are a match to TRBD1. CDR3 length: 15 amino acids. Germline CDR1 SNHLY, CDR2 FYNNEI. After removal of 2 bases from V and 5 bases from J, the junction contained 7 bases not matched to a gene. CDR3 sequence reads: CASSEMGTGTHEQYF. The CDR3 nucleotides are TGTGCCAGCAGTGAAATGGGGACAGGGACCCACGAGCAGTACTTC. The full variable domain, in which reference TRBV2 and TRBJ2-7 provide the parts outside the CDR3, is EPEVTQTPSHQVTQMGQEVILRCVPISNHLYFYWYRQILGQKVEFLVSFYNNEISEKSEIFDDQFSVERPDGSNFTLKIRSTKLEDSAMYFCASSEMGTGTHEQYFGPGTRLTVT.

This clone showed up just once. V and J are TRBV29-1 and TRBJ1-1; D uncertain. V lost 7 bases, J lost 0 bases, and 12 bases lay in between. The germline V gene encodes CDR1 SQVTM and CDR2 ANQGSEA. The CDR3 loop spans 13 amino acids. The CDR3 nucleotides are TGCAGCGCAAACAGACCTATGAACACTGAAGCTTTCTTT. Translation gives CSANRPMNTEAFF.